This TCR beta chain stems from a study of T cell responses to AZD1222 COVID-19 vaccine. The study, taken as a whole, reports: In the spike-specific TCR repertoire, nearly half reportedly target unmutated variant regions. Elevations in Spike-specific TCR breadth and depth followed administration of two AZD1222 doses. CD4 TCRs covered the whole spike, strongest at regions 160-218 and 743-854. The study sampled repertoires only after the peak T cell response.

The V and J ends lost 4 bases and 1 base, in that order; junction bases with no gene match: 7. Germline V lookup: CDR1 LNHDA, CDR2 SQIVND (reference sequence). This CDR3 spans 17 amino acids. Points on this clone: Its antigen remains unknown.

This table comes from immunoSEQ multiplex PCR, and its TCRdb copy is limited to in-frame clones, with some not included. The sample consists of about 83,000 clones, more than 75% of them appearing once. Sample: peripheral blood, taken on day 0 of MenACWY control vaccination. The J gene is TRBJ1-5, the V gene TRBV19, with 10 bases fitting TRBD1. This receptor was taken from an adult in good health. CDR3 DNA sequence: TGTGCCAGTAGTACACGGGCGGGACAGGGGAGCAATCAGCCCCAGCATTTT. As protein: CASSTRAGQGSNQPQHF.